This TCR beta chain comes out of a study of immune cell composition in non-small cell lung cancer. Some clones are missing from TCRdb's copy, which holds only in-frame ones; the method was immunoSEQ multiplex PCR. Of several thousand clones listed, roughly 80% are singletons. Concerning this clone itself: Its target is not known.

The CDR3 has 14 amino acids. V lost 0 bases, J lost 7 bases, and 8 bases lay in between. Germline values: CDR1 SGHNT, CDR2 YYREEE (reference sequence). The study, taken as a whole, reports: Squamous lung tumours showed higher top 10 clone scores and clonality than adenocarcinomas.

The sequence was obtained from a human donor with non-small cell lung cancer. Material for sequencing was lung tumor tissue. The rearrangement links TRBV5-4 to TRBJ1-6; perhaps TRBD1 as D (5 bases). This CDR3 reads CASSLEPGNSPLHF. The CDR3 DNA is TGTGCCAGCAGCTTGGAACCAGGGAATTCACCCCTCCACTTT.